These T cell receptor beta chains were read from a single sample in a study of vaccination and CD4 T cells after COVID-19. TCRdb passed the PCR reads through MiXCR, listing each CDR3 protein once. The sample lists about 20,000 distinct CDR3 sequences; roughly 51% were seen once. These receptors are not linked to any known antigen. Sample: CD4+ T cells from blood, cultured in vitro. The receptor set was obtained from a human donor who had recovered from COVID-19. CDR3s leave out the opening cysteine and the closing phenylalanine or tryptophan. A D gene is named only where the DNA matches it firmly.

>TRBD2|TRBV6-1
ASRSYLAGGYEQY
>NA|TRBV27
ASSLWGARSYEQY
>NA|TRBV12-2
ASRSPQREVYEQY
>TRBD1|TRBV6-2/TRBV6-3
ASIKTGTANTEAF
>NA|TRBV19
ASSIQANTGELF
>NA|TRBV12-5
ASGLPPPGATQY
>NA|TRBV7-9
ASGINSYNSPLH
>TRBD1|TRBV11-2
ASSTTGERLAPLH
>NA|TRBV12-3/TRBV12-4
ASKMNSNQPQH
>NA|TRBV7-9
ASSSSRGGTGELF
>TRBD2|TRBV25-1
ASSDVAGADTQY
>NA|TRBV28
ASSLLGSQWKETQY
>TRBD2|TRBV7-9
ASSPGLAGSTDTQY
>TRBD2|TRBV2
ASTWREHTDTQY
>TRBD2|TRBV27
ASSSRREPNTGELF
>NA|TRBV6-1
ASSQGNEQF
>NA|TRBV20-1
SAREGSQLGNGYT
>NA|TRBV19
ASSIGPGQSVQPQH
>NA|TRBV18
ASSPIDRAANYGYT
>NA|TRBV6-1
ASRRGGSNAF
>NA|TRBV27
ASSFLSSGNTIY
>NA|TRBV20-1
SARDKGSISGNTIY
>NA|TRBV4-1
ASSQEGARSNGGYT
>NA|TRBV20-1
SGGTPDTQY
>TRBD1|TRBV19
ASSIGVGQATCEQY
>NA|TRBV6-1
ASSARPDYGYT
>NA|TRBV7-9
ASSLAQDSYEQY
>NA|TRBV6-4
ASKRQEMNTEAF
>TRBD1|TRBV12-5
ASGLGTGNNQETQY
>NA|TRBV27
ASRGAYNSPLH
>NA|TRBV7-2
ASSGQGGTNSPLH
>NA|TRBV28
ASSERGIQH
>NA|TRBV7-6
ASSLADRMDTEAF
>NA|TRBV2
ASSGGLSNQPQH
>TRBD1|TRBV27
ASSPRPDRSFGSPLH
>NA|TRBV20-1
SERRGARNTEAF
>TRBD1|TRBV18
ASSPDRGGNQPQH
>NA|TRBV20-1
SAIGDNYGYT
>NA|TRBV6-2/TRBV6-3
ASRRTFQGTEAF
>NA|TRBV6-1
ASSPGHQLNQPQH
>TRBD2|TRBV5-1
ASSQGGLRRAYEQY
>NA|TRBV20-1
SARDVGVTEAF
>NA|TRBV7-2
ASSQGGVSYNEQF